These T cell receptor beta chains were read from a single sample in a study of blood T cell repertoires in COVID-19. Some clones are missing from TCRdb's copy, which holds only in-frame ones; the method was immunoSEQ multiplex PCR. The data contain 200,000 to 250,000 clones, roughly 80% of them singletons. Sequenced material: peripheral blood. Receptor source: a woman between 65 and 79 years old with acute or convalescent COVID-19. Each CDR3 is given with its conserved first and last residue. A D gene is named only where the DNA matches it firmly. Clone size is shown for a subset of rows, as once, few, many or a class of expanded clone.

>TRBD1|NA|TRBJ2-1|TRBV6-1
TGTGCCAGCAGTGACGACAGGGACGATGAGCAGTTCTTC
CASSDDRDDEQFF
>NA|NA|TRBJ2-4|TRBV7-9
TGTGCCAGCAGCACAGGGACAACGGAAGACATTCAGTACTTC
CASSTGTTEDIQYF
>NA|NA|TRBJ1-1|TRBV25-1
TGTGCCAGCAGTATCCCCGGCCCCCGCGGTACTGAAGCTTTCTTT
CASSIPGPRGTEAFF
>NA|NA|TRBJ2-3|TRBV7-3
TGTGCCAGCAGCTTAACTAGAAGGAGTGCTCGGGCGGGGCAGTATTTT
CASSLTRRSARAGQYF
>TRBD1|NA|TRBJ2-1|TRBV19
TGTGCCAGTACTCCTAATCTCGGGACAGGGTGGAATGAGCAGTTCTTC
CASTPNLGTGWNEQFF
>TRBD2|few|TRBJ2-4|TRBV7-6
TGTGCCAGCAGCGAGACTAGCGGGTTCGAAAACATTCAGTACTTC
CASSETSGFENIQYF
>TRBD2|NA|TRBJ2-4|TRBV27
TGTGCCAGCAGTTCCGGGGGGGGCAGAAACATTCAGTACTTC
CASSSGGGRNIQYF
>NA|once|TRBJ2-2|TRBV6-5
TGTGCTTCCGGAGGGGGGGCGAACACCGGGGAGCTGTTTTTT
CASGGGANTGELFF
>NA|NA|TRBJ1-4|TRBV7-8
TGTGCCAGCAGCTTGGAGGGAAACACTAATGAAAAACTGTTTTTT
CASSLEGNTNEKLFF
>TRBD1|NA|TRBJ1-2|TRBV29-1
TGCAGCGTTGTGCTTAGTCCCGGGACAGGGGGCCCTCACTATGGCTACACCTTC
CSVVLSPGTGGPHYGYTF
>TRBD1|few|TRBJ1-1|TRBV4-1
TGCGCCAGCAGCTCCCGACAGGGGAGGTACACTGAAGCTTTCTTT
CASSSRQGRYTEAFF
>NA|NA|TRBJ1-4|TRBV2
TGTGCCAGCGGGGCCAGTTCAACTAATGAAAAACTGTTTTTT
CASGASSTNEKLFF
>NA|NA|TRBJ1-2|TRBV12-3/TRBV12-4
TGTGCCAGCAATCGCAACGGGGGCTATGGCTACACCTTC
CASNRNGGYGYTF
>NA|NA|TRBJ1-6|TRBV6-5
TGTGCCAGCACCCCAGGGACACCCATCCCCCTCCACTTT
CASTPGTPIPLHF
>NA|NA|TRBJ1-2|TRBV12-3/TRBV12-4
TGTGCCAGCACAGGGGAAAGAAGGGGAGGCTACACCTTC
CASTGERRGGYTF
>NA|few|TRBJ1-1|TRBV7-2
TGTGCCAGCAGCTTTACACCGGGACTGACTGAAGCTTTCTTT
CASSFTPGLTEAFF
>NA|few|TRBJ1-2|TRBV15
TGTGCCACCAGCAGAGAAGGGGCAGCGAACTATGGCTACACCTTC
CATSREGAANYGYTF
>TRBD2|NA|TRBJ2-2|TRBV4-1
TGCGCCAGCAGCCAAGAATTCACGGGGGGAAGGACCGGGGAGCTGTTTTTT
CASSQEFTGGRTGELFF
>TRBD1|few|TRBJ2-7|TRBV11-3
TGTGCCAGCAGCTTTACAGGGGTCGGCGAGCAGTACTTC
CASSFTGVGEQYF
>NA|NA|TRBJ2-6|TRBV6-5
TGTGCCAGCCGGAGAGCGAGCTCTGGGGCCAACGTCCTGACTTTC
CASRRASSGANVLTF
>TRBD1|NA|TRBJ1-5|TRBV19
TGTGCCAGTATGGGACAGGGGATCAATCAGCCCCAGCATTTT
CASMGQGINQPQHF
>NA|NA|TRBJ1-2|TRBV9
TGTGCCAGCAGCGTAGGAGAGGATTTCGCTGGCTACACCTTC
CASSVGEDFAGYTF
>NA|NA|TRBJ1-2|TRBV25-1
TGTGCCAGCAGTGATTGGGGGCGTTATGGCTACACCTTC
CASSDWGRYGYTF
>NA|NA|TRBJ2-1|TRBV5-5
TGTGCCAGCAGCTTCGGACAAGACCTGTACAATGAGCAGTTCTTC
CASSFGQDLYNEQFF
>TRBD2|NA|TRBJ2-2|TRBV11-3
TGTGCCAGCAGCCCTGCGGGGGGCTCGGGCGGGGAGCTGTTTTTT
CASSPAGGSGGELFF
>TRBD1|NA|TRBJ1-1|TRBV10-3
TGTGCCATCAGTGGGGACAGTGAAGCTTTCTTT
CAISGDSEAFF
>TRBD1|NA|TRBJ1-6|TRBV6-5
TGTGCCAGCAGGGGACAGGGTGCAGACACCCTCCACTTT
CASRGQGADTLHF
>TRBD1|NA|TRBJ2-5|TRBV18
TGTGCCAGCTCATCCAATCCGACAGGGTACCAAGAGACCCAGTACTTC
CASSSNPTGYQETQYF
>TRBD1|NA|TRBJ2-3|TRBV5-4
TGTGCCAGCAGCAGGGGGCTGACAGATACGCAGTATTTT
CASSRGLTDTQYF